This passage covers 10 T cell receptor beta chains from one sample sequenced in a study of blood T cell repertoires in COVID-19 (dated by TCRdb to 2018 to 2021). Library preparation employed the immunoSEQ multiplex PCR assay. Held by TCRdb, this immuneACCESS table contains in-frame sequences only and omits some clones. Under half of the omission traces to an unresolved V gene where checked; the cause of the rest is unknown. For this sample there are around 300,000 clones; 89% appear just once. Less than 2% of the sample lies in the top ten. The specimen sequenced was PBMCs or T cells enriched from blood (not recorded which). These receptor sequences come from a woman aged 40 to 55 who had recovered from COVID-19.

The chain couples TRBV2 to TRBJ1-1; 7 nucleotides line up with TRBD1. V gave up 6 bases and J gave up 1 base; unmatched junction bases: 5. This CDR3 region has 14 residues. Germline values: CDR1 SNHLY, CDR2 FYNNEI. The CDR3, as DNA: TGTGCCAGCAGAGCCGGGACAGCGAACACTGAAGCTTTCTTT. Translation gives CASRAGTANTEAFF.

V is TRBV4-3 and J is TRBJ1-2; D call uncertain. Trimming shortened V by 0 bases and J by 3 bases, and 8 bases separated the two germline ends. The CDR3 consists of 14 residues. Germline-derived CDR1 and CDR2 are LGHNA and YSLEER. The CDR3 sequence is CASSQDPYYYGYTF. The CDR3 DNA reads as TGCGCCAGCAGCCAAGATCCCTACTACTATGGCTACACCTTC.

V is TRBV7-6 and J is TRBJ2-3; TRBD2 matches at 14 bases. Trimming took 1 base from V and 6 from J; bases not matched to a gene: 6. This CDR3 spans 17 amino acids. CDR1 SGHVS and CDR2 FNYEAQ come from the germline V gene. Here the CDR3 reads CASSLGRTSGGFDTQYF. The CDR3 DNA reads TGTGCCAGCAGCTTAGGGAGGACTAGCGGGGGGTTCGATACGCAGTATTTT. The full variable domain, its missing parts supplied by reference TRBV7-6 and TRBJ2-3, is GAGVSQSPRYKVTKRGQDVALRCDPISGHVSLYWYRQALGQGPEFLTYFNYEAQQDKSGLPNDRFSAERPEGSISTLTIQRTEQRDSAMYRCASSLGRTSGGFDTQYFGPGTRLTVL.

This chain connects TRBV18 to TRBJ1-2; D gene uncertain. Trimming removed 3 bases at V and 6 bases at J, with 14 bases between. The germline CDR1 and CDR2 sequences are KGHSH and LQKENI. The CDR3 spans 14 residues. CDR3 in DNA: TGTGCCAGCTCACCGATGAGCACAGCAGATGGCTACACCTTC. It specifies CASSPMSTADGYTF.

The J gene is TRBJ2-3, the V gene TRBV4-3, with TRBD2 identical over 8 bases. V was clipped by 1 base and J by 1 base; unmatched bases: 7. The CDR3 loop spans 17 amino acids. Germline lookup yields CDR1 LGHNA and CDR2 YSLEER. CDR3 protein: CASSQGGAGAGTDTQYF. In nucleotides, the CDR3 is TGCGCCAGCAGCCAAGGAGGAGCGGGGGCTGGCACAGATACGCAGTATTTT.

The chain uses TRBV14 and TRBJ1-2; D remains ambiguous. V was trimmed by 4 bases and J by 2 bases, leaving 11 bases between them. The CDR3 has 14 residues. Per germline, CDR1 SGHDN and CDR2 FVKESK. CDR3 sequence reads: CASSPSLENYGYTF. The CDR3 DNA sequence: TGTGCCAGCAGCCCCTCCCTAGAAAACTATGGCTACACCTTC.

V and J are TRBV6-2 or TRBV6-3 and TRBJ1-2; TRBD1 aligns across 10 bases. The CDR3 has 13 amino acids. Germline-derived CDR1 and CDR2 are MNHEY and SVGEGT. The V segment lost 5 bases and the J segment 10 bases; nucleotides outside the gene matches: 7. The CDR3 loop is CASSNRDRGPYTF. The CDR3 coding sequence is TGTGCCAGCAGTAACCGGGACAGGGGACCCTACACCTTC.

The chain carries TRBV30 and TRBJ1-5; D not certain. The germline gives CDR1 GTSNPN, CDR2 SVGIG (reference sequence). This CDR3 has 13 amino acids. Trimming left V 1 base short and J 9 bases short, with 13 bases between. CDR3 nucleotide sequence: TGTGCCTGGAGTGGAGGGCTCGGCGGGCCCCAGCATTTT. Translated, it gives CAWSGGLGGPQHF.

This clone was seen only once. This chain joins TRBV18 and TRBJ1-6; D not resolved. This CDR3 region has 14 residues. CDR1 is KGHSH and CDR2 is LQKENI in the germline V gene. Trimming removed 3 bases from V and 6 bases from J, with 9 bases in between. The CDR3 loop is CASSPRESNSPLHF. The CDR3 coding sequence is TGTGCCAGCTCACCGCGGGAGTCTAATTCACCCCTCCACTTT.

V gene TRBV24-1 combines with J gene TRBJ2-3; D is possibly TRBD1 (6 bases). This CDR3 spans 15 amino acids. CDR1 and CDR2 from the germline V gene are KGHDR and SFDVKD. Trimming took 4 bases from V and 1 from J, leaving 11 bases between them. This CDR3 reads CATSDPGHGTDTQYF. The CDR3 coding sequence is TGTGCCACCAGTGACCCGGGACACGGCACAGATACGCAGTATTTT.